The 11 T cell receptor beta chains below come from one sample, sequenced in a study of identical twins. Each CDR3 protein is one row after TCRdb ran MiXCR on the 5' RACE reads. There are hundreds of thousands of distinct CDR3 sequences in the sample; about a fifth occur only once, and approximately 0.48% lies in the top ten. The same data also went into a second study, on yellow fever vaccine responses in identical twins.

The sample consisted of CD4+ T cells sorted from blood. The receptors here all came from a young woman in good health.

The chain carries TRBV24-1 and TRBJ1-2, with D tentatively TRBD1 (6 bases). The length of the CDR3 is 13 residues. Trimming cost V 3 bases and J 5 bases, with 9 bases left between them. Germline CDR1 reads KGHDR; CDR2 reads SFDVKD. The CDR3 DNA reads TGTGCCACCAGTGATGTGGACAGTTATGGCTACACCTTC. Its protein product is CATSDVDSYGYTF.

The J gene is TRBJ2-1, the V gene TRBV20-1, with TRBD1 as a possible D gene (5 bases). This CDR3 has 17 residues. Between the trimmed V and J ends, which lost 2 bases and 8 bases, there was a span of 25 bases. The germline V gene has CDR1 DFQATT and CDR2 SNEGSKA (reference sequence). CDR3 protein: CSARSRQGLKRDDEQFF. The CDR3 nucleotides read TGCAGTGCTAGATCACGGCAGGGCCTCAAACGCGACGATGAGCAGTTCTTC.

This clonotype appeared a few times. The V and J genes are TRBV27 and TRBJ1-4; 8 nucleotides agree with TRBD1. Per the germline V gene, CDR1 is MNHEY and CDR2 is SMNVEV (reference sequence). The V and J ends lost 3 bases and 6 bases, in that order; junction bases with no gene match: 9. CDR3 length: 16 amino acids. The CDR3 region has the DNA TGTGCCAGCAGTTTCCCCCGGACAGGGAGGGATGAAAAACTGTTTTTT. This codes for CASSFPRTGRDEKLFF.

This clonotype has a handful of counts. The chain links TRBV27 to TRBJ2-1, with 16 bases that match TRBD2. V lost 5 bases to trimming and J lost 0 bases; unmatched junction nucleotides: 7. The CDR3 is 19 residues long. The germline gives CDR1 MNHEY, CDR2 SMNVEV (reference sequence). Written as DNA, the CDR3 is TGTGCCAGCAGTGCGGGACTAGCGGGGGGGCCGAGCTCCTACAATGAGCAGTTCTTC. This codes for CASSAGLAGGPSSYNEQFF.

The rearrangement uses TRBV9 and TRBJ2-1; 8 positions agree with TRBD2. J lost 3 bases, V lost 3 bases, and 2 bases had no gene match. This CDR3 is 14 amino acids long. Per germline, CDR1 SGDLS and CDR2 YYNGEE. CDR3 sequence reads: CASSAGLGYNEQFF. Here the CDR3 DNA reads TGTGCCAGCAGCGCGGGACTAGGCTACAATGAGCAGTTCTTC.

This clonotype turned up a few times. The chain employs TRBV9 and TRBJ2-5; D might be TRBD1 (5 bases). V shed 0 bases and J shed 2 bases, with 11 bases lying between them. This CDR3 has 15 amino acids. Germline CDR1 reads SGDLS; CDR2 reads YYNGEE. The CDR3 is CASSVGAGPQETQYF. The DNA of the CDR3 is TGTGCCAGCAGCGTAGGGGCAGGGCCACAAGAGACCCAGTACTTC.

This clonotype was counted between two and nine times. V usage is TRBV20-1 and J usage is TRBJ2-3, with 12 positions matching TRBD2. The CDR3 length is 16 residues. The V segment lost 5 bases and the J segment 4 bases; nucleotides outside the gene matches: 10. Germline V lookup: CDR1 DFQATT, CDR2 SNEGSKA (reference sequence). The CDR3 sequence is CSAPVALAGGSDTQYF. CDR3 coding DNA: TGCAGTGCTCCCGTCGCCCTAGCGGGGGGGTCAGATACGCAGTATTTT.

This clonotype was observed at least ten times. The rearrangement links TRBV2 to TRBJ2-3, with unresolved D. V lost 4 bases to trimming and J lost 4 bases, with 6 bases between them. Germline V CDR1 and CDR2: SNHLY, FYNNEI. The CDR3 is made up of 12 amino acids. The CDR3 DNA is TGTGCCAGCAGTGTCATTCCAGATACGCAGTATTTT. Its protein is CASSVIPDTQYF.

The chain employs TRBV20-1 and TRBJ1-1; TRBD1 might be the D (5 bases). The CDR3 is 18 residues long. Trimming stripped 3 bases from V and 2 bases from J, with 25 bases between. Germline V gives CDR1 DFQATT, CDR2 SNEGSKA (reference sequence). CDR3 residues: CSASRVPSGQVGNTEAFF. CDR3 DNA: TGCAGTGCTAGTCGGGTCCCCTCCGGACAAGTTGGAAACACTGAAGCTTTCTTT.

The rearrangement links TRBV5-1 to TRBJ1-4, with D uncertain. Trimming cost V 3 bases and J 8 bases, with 14 bases left between them. The CDR3 is made up of 14 amino acids. Per germline, CDR1 SGHRS and CDR2 YFSETQ. The CDR3 DNA is TGCGCCAGCAGCTGGACCCCGGGAGGCGAAAAACTGTTTTTT. It translates to CASSWTPGGEKLFF.

This clonotype has a handful of counts. V gene TRBV29-1 combines with J gene TRBJ2-2; perhaps TRBD1 as D (5 bases). The CDR3 is 14 amino acids. In germline, CDR1 is SQVTM, CDR2 ANQGSEA. V lost 6 bases and J lost 3, with 14 bases in between. The CDR3 coding sequence is TGCAGCGTCTTTCCCAGGGTGGACACCGGGGAGCTGTTTTTT. It encodes CSVFPRVDTGELFF.